This record concerns one T cell receptor (beta chain) sequence. The data are from a study of blood T cell repertoires in COVID-19. The method was immunoSEQ multiplex PCR; TCRdb's version includes in-frame clones alone and lacks a portion of them. The repertoire holds 130,000 or so clones, with roughly 80% as singletons. The germline gives CDR1 LGHNT, CDR2 FRNRAP. The CDR3 is 16 amino acids. The ends lost 7 bases at V and 0 bases at J; junction bases unmatched: 8. The specimen was PBMCs or T cells enriched from blood (not recorded which). This TCR was sampled from a man aged 45-60 years who had recovered from COVID-19. The chain combines TRBV12-5 with TRBJ2-1; TRBD2 matches 8 bases. The CDR3 coding sequence is TGTGCTAGTGTTCCCGTGGCGGGGGGCTCCTACAATGAGCAGTTCTTC. Translated: CASVPVAGGSYNEQFF.